This paragraph reports one TCR beta chain. The entry originates in a study of blood T cell repertoires in COVID-19. As for the study in general: Specimens from acute and convalescent COVID-19 originated in the United States, Italy and Spain. Sources were T cells, B-cell-depleted T cells, or PBMCs; the material itself was cDNA or gDNA.

Original data processing: Amplification with reference gene primers provided the estimates of nucleated cell counts. The assay was immunoSEQ multiplex PCR, and TCRdb's table has in-frame clones only and misses some. V and J calls and clone size come straight from that table; D and trimming were deduced from the DNA. The sample yields roughly 61,000 clones, around 90% seen once. The CDR3 covers 14 residues. The clonotype was recovered from a man older than 75 with acute or convalescent COVID-19. The V and J genes are TRBV21-1 and TRBJ1-2; the D call of TRBD1 is as the table states it, not checked on the DNA. TRBV21-1 is listed as a pseudogene. Sequencing used peripheral blood. CDR3 sequence (DNA): TGTGCCAGCAGCAACGCAGGGGCCCAATTAGGCTACACCTTC. Its protein is CASSNAGAQLGYTF.